The next 19 T cell receptor beta chains were all read from a single sample in a study of OX40 agonist ivuxolimab in advanced cancers. Method: immunoSEQ multiplex PCR; TCRdb's copy keeps in-frame clones and lacks some. The repertoire has 150,000 to 170,000 clones, 90% to 95% of them found once; the top ten carry around 0.31%. Sequencing was performed on CD4+ or CD8+ T cells sorted from blood, taken in a trial of the OX40 agonist ivuxolimab. The receptor source for this set is an adult with an advanced solid tumor such as melanoma, head and neck, liver or kidney cancer.

The chain joins TRBV5-5 to TRBJ2-5, with a weak D call TRBD2 (6 bases). V was trimmed by 4 bases and J by 0 bases, leaving 10 bases between them. Germline CDR1 reads SGHKS; CDR2 reads YYEKEE (reference sequence). This CDR3 region has 14 residues. This CDR3 reads CASSRGMNQETQYF. In DNA, the CDR3 is TGTGCCAGCAGCCGGGGGATGAACCAAGAGACCCAGTACTTC.

The chain is built from TRBV13 and TRBJ1-2; D is undetermined. The germline V gene has CDR1 PRHDT and CDR2 FYEKMQ (reference sequence). The CDR3 loop spans 13 amino acids. V was clipped by 9 bases and J by 0 bases, with 11 bases between them. CDR3: CASLDTTNYGYTF. The DNA of the CDR3 is TGTGCCAGTTTAGACACCACTAACTATGGCTACACCTTC.

The V and J genes are TRBV5-6 and TRBJ2-5; 7 bases line up with TRBD1. This CDR3 spans 15 amino acids. CDR1 is SGHDT and CDR2 is YYEEEE in the germline V gene. J gave up 7 bases and V 1 base, and 10 bases lay outside the gene matches. CDR3 in amino acids: CASSLLGTELGTQYF. As DNA, the CDR3 is TGTGCCAGCAGCTTGCTTGGGACAGAGCTCGGGACCCAGTACTTC.

The rearrangement joins TRBV7-3 to TRBJ1-2; the match to TRBD1 covers 11 bases. CDR1 SGHTA and CDR2 FQGTGA come from the germline V gene. This CDR3 spans 13 amino acids. Germline trimming cut 4 bases from V and 5 bases from J; bases unmatched to any gene: 0. The CDR3 spells CASSWDRGYGYTF. The CDR3 DNA sequence: TGTGCCAGCAGCTGGGACAGGGGGTATGGCTACACCTTC. Full variable domain (rest looked up from reference TRBV7-3 and TRBJ1-2): GAGVSQTPSNKVTEKGKYVELRCDPISGHTALYWYRQSLGQGPEFLIYFQGTGAADDSGLPNDRFFAVRPEGSVSTLKIQRTERGDSAVYLCASSWDRGYGYTFGSGTRLTVV.

The rearrangement uses TRBV5-1 and TRBJ2-1, with D possibly matching TRBD2 (5 bases). This CDR3 contains 15 residues. CDR1 and CDR2 from the germline V gene are SGHRS and YFSETQ. V was clipped by 0 bases and J by 7 bases, with 14 bases between them. CDR3: CASSLGAEWRNEQFF. In DNA, the CDR3 is TGCGCCAGCAGCTTGGGAGCGGAGTGGAGGAATGAGCAGTTCTTC. Using reference TRBV5-1 and TRBJ2-1 for the parts outside the CDR3, the full variable domain is KAGVTQTPRYLIKTRGQQVTLSCSPISGHRSVSWYQQTPGQGLQFLFEYFSETQRNKGNFPGRFSGRQFSNSRSEMNVSTLELGDSALYLCASSLGAEWRNEQFFGPGTRLTVL.

The chain links TRBV18 to TRBJ2-5; D call uncertain. CDR1 and CDR2 (germline): KGHSH, LQKENI. The ends were cut back, 5 bases at V and 0 bases at J, with 4 bases in the middle. The CDR3 runs 12 residues. The CDR3, as DNA: TGTGCCAGCTCATACAACCAAGAGACCCAGTACTTC. This translates into CASSYNQETQYF.

The chain is built from TRBV7-2 and TRBJ2-5; 12 bases are shared with TRBD1. Germline V gives CDR1 SGHTA, CDR2 FQGNSA. With V trimmed by 5 bases and J by 5 bases, 15 bases remained unmatched. This CDR3 has 18 residues. The CDR3 here is CASSQQGQGASKVETQYF. CDR3 nucleotide sequence: TGTGCCAGCAGCCAACAGGGACAGGGGGCGAGCAAGGTGGAGACCCAGTACTTC.

This chain connects TRBV18 to TRBJ2-7; the D is unclear. The ends were cut back, 0 bases at V and 2 bases at J, with 8 bases in the middle. The germline V gene encodes CDR1 KGHSH and CDR2 LQKENI. The CDR3 consists of 14 residues. CDR3 sequence: CASSPPGIPYEQYF. CDR3 DNA sequence: TGTGCCAGCTCACCACCAGGGATTCCCTACGAGCAGTACTTC. The full variable domain, its missing parts supplied by reference TRBV18 and TRBJ2-7, is NAGVMQNPRHLVRRRGQEARLRCSPMKGHSHVYWYRQLPEEGLKFMVYLQKENIIDESGMPKERFSAEFPKEGPSILRIQQVVRGDSAAYFCASSPPGIPYEQYFGPGTRLTVT.

The V gene is TRBV6-1, the J gene TRBJ2-4; D perhaps matches TRBD2 (5 bases). CDR3 length equals 11 residues. Looked up from germline, CDR1 is MNHNS and CDR2 is SASEGT. V was trimmed by 6 bases and J by 11 bases, leaving 11 bases between them. The CDR3 bases are TGTGCCAGCAGGCGAACAGCGGTTCAGTACTTC. It encodes CASRRTAVQYF.

This sequence joins TRBV27 and TRBJ2-7; 7 bases fit TRBD2. Germline loops: CDR1 MNHEY, CDR2 SMNVEV (reference sequence). Unmatched junction bases numbered 14, after V lost 4 bases and J lost 5 bases. The CDR3 length is 16 residues. In DNA, the CDR3 is TGTGCCAGCAGTTCCCGGGTTAGGACTAGGGGCGACGAGCAGTACTTC. Translation gives CASSSRVRTRGDEQYF.

The chain combines TRBV6-1 with TRBJ2-3; 10 nucleotides line up with TRBD1. This CDR3 region has 15 residues. Germline CDR1 MNHNS, CDR2 SASEGT. V dropped 5 bases and J dropped 5; count of bases not matched to a gene: 7. The CDR3 here is CASSFRQGAGDTQYF. CDR3 DNA sequence: TGTGCCAGCAGTTTTAGACAGGGGGCGGGAGATACGCAGTATTTT.

The rearrangement joins TRBV2 to TRBJ2-6; no clear D. V lost 8 bases, J lost 0 bases, and 17 bases lay in between. Germline loops: CDR1 SNHLY, CDR2 FYNNEI. This CDR3 comprises 17 residues. The CDR3 loop reads CASSVGIPISGANVLTF. CDR3 in DNA: TGTGCCAGCTCCGTGGGGATCCCGATCTCTGGGGCCAACGTCCTGACTTTC.

The chain couples TRBV5-4 to TRBJ2-7; possible D gene TRBD2, 5 bases. In germline, CDR1 is SGHNT, CDR2 YYREEE (reference sequence). Between the trimmed V and J ends, which lost 0 bases and 5 bases, there was a span of 9 bases. This CDR3 contains 13 residues. In DNA, the CDR3 is TGTGCCAGCAGCTTGGTATCCGGGAACGAGCAGTACTTC. The encoded protein is CASSLVSGNEQYF.

This clone has more than one count but fewer than ten. The genes are TRBV9 and TRBJ2-5, with D perhaps given as TRBD1 or TRBD2 (5 bases each). The CDR3 sequence is 13 residues long. Germline V gene data show CDR1 as SGDLS and CDR2 as YYNGEE. Trimming took off 3 bases at V and 5 bases at J, with 11 bases between the two ends. CDR3 loop: CASSEGPGETQYF. CDR3 nucleotide sequence: TGTGCCAGCAGCGAGGGACCAGGGGAGACCCAGTACTTC.

The chain links TRBV11-2 to TRBJ2-5; D possibly corresponds to TRBD2 (5 bases). Germline assignment: CDR1 SGHAT and CDR2 FQNNGV. Trimming pared 5 bases from V and 7 bases from J, leaving 17 bases between. This CDR3 has 14 residues. The CDR3 region has the DNA TGTGCCAGCAGCCCCAGCGGCCCCCCCGGGACCCAGTACTTC. Protein sequence: CASSPSGPPGTQYF.

The genes are TRBV7-6 and TRBJ1-5, with TRBD1 as a possible D gene (5 bases). With 4 bases removed from V and 4 bases from J, the gap between germline ends came to 8 bases. The CDR3 sequence is 13 residues long. Per the germline V gene, CDR1 is SGHVS and CDR2 is FNYEAQ. The CDR3 DNA sequence: TGTGCCAGCAGCTGGGGGGGGAATCAGCCCCAGCATTTT. Its translation is CASSWGGNQPQHF.

Here the CDR3 reads CASSLGQSTDTQYF. The DNA of the CDR3 is TGTGCCAGCAGCTTAGGGCAGAGCACAGATACGCAGTATTTT. The V and J genes are TRBV7-6 and TRBJ2-3; D is ambiguous. CDR3 length: 14 amino acids. The V and J ends lost 1 base and 0 bases respectively, with 5 bases between them. CDR1 and CDR2 (germline): SGHVS, FNYEAQ.

This chain uses TRBV5-1 with TRBJ1-2, with D perhaps matching TRBD1 (5 bases). Germline-derived CDR1 and CDR2 are SGHRS and YFSETQ. This CDR3 region has 15 residues. Trimming removed 1 base from V and 0 bases from J, with 10 bases in between. As DNA, the CDR3 is TGCGCCAGCAGCTTGCGGACATCCGCTAACTATGGCTACACCTTC. Amino acids: CASSLRTSANYGYTF.

The V gene is TRBV27, the J gene TRBJ2-7, with D tentatively TRBD1 (6 bases). Germline V lookup: CDR1 MNHEY, CDR2 SMNVEV (reference sequence). The CDR3 totals 14 residues. V was cut by 6 bases and J by 2 bases, with 14 bases left in between. CDR3 protein: CASRSAGVAYEQYF. As DNA, the CDR3 is TGTGCCAGCAGATCGGCAGGGGTGGCCTACGAGCAGTACTTC.